The T cell receptor (beta chain) under discussion was sequenced for a study of T cell changes during pregnancy in multiple sclerosis. CDR3 length: 18 amino acids. V lost 3 bases and J lost 6; bases outside the gene matches: 16. Per germline, CDR1 SGHAT and CDR2 FQDESV (reference sequence). The method was immunoSEQ multiplex PCR; TCRdb's version includes in-frame clones alone and lacks a portion of them. The data hold around 110,000 clones, with 91% observed a single time. This clonotype was obtained from a female donor with multiple sclerosis, enrolled in a pregnancy study. The V call is TRBV11-1, the J call TRBJ2-7; 11 bases map to TRBD2. This specimen consisted of peripheral blood, obtained before pregnancy. CDR3 loop: CASSLGRRLAGGLTEQYF. In DNA form, the CDR3 reads TGTGCCAGCAGCTTGGGCCGTCGGCTAGCGGGAGGCCTGACCGAGCAGTACTTC.